The clone carrying this TCR beta chain was counted many times. As yet, its antigen is unknown. MiXCR, applied by TCRdb to the reads, yields one record per CDR3 protein. The data contain 310,000 or so distinct CDR3 sequences, around 9.1% of them seen just once; the ten biggest clones take up around 2.5%. The CDR3 contains 16 residues. Germline lookup yields CDR1 ENHRY and CDR2 SYGVKD. V was pared by 6 bases and J by 0 bases, with 17 bases between. This record comes from a study of T cell repertoires in cytomegalovirus infection. Background on the study: Indicated by public TCR beta signatures were CMV infection and matching HLA type.

Study-wide results and limits: It was HLA-C-restricted CMV-specific TCR beta clonotypes that dominated the response ex vivo. Cumulated frequencies of public TCR beta families served to identify carriers of CMV plus the relevant HLA.

This TCR derives from a human donor in good health (CMV status not recorded). Some clones in this sample may be carry-over from other donors' samples. This rearrangement joins TRBV10-3 to TRBJ1-1, with D possibly matching TRBD1 (6 bases). Specimen: PBMCs. CDR3 sequence reads: CAISAGGRGMNTEAFF. DNA for the CDR3: TGTGCCATCAGCGCGGGGGGCAGGGGCATGAACACTGAAGCTTTCTTT.